Below are 18 T cell receptor beta chains sequenced from a single sample in a study of cytomegalovirus exposure and HLA in healthy donors (dated by TCRdb to about 2017). The library was generated by the immunoSEQ multiplex PCR assay. Not all clones reach the TCRdb copy of this immuneACCESS table, which keeps in-frame sequences only. Checked studies attribute under half of the gap to unresolved V genes and leave the rest unexplained. The table for this sample lists some 100,000 clones; about nine tenths of them were counted only once. In total, the top ten clones hold roughly 2.1% of the sample. The sample was PBMCs. These receptors all stem from a woman aged 18-29 years in good health and CMV-seronegative.

V gene TRBV13 combines with J gene TRBJ1-4, with 7 bases aligning to TRBD1. The germline gives CDR1 PRHDT, CDR2 FYEKMQ (reference sequence). Unmatched junction bases numbered 2, after V lost 0 bases and J lost 7 bases. The CDR3 loop spans 14 amino acids. The CDR3 spells CASSLGTGIEKLFF. In DNA form, the CDR3 reads TGTGCCAGCAGCTTAGGGACAGGGATTGAAAAACTGTTTTTT.

The CDR3 here is CAISEVRFNEQFF. The DNA of the CDR3 is TGTGCCATCAGTGAAGTACGGTTCAATGAGCAGTTCTTC. V is TRBV10-3 and J is TRBJ2-1, with no clear D. This CDR3 contains 13 residues. The V end lost 3 bases, the J end lost 6 bases, and 9 bases lay between the germline ends. The germline CDR1 and CDR2 sequences are ENHRY and SYGVKD.

The chain links TRBV28 to TRBJ1-5, with TRBD1 identical over 7 bases. The V and J ends lost 3 bases and 5 bases, in that order; junction bases with no gene match: 7. CDR3 length: 15 amino acids. Germline V gene sequence: CDR1 MDHEN, CDR2 SYDVKM. The CDR3 reads CASSFRGLSHQPQHF. CDR3 DNA sequence: TGTGCCAGCAGTTTTAGGGGGCTCAGCCATCAGCCCCAGCATTTT.

For the CDR3, the DNA is TGTGCCAGCAGTGAAGCGAGTACAGGGTCAAATGAGCAGTTCTTC. It specifies CASSEASTGSNEQFF. The genes are TRBV6-1 and TRBJ2-1; D perhaps matches TRBD1 (6 bases). This CDR3 spans 15 amino acids. Trimming stripped 0 bases from V and 7 bases from J, with 13 bases between. CDR1 and CDR2 from the germline V gene are MNHNS and SASEGT.

The chain links TRBV5-1 to TRBJ2-5; 12 nucleotides agree with TRBD2. The CDR3 is 16 amino acids. CDR1 is SGHRS and CDR2 is YFSETQ in the germline V gene. The V and J ends lost 3 bases and 2 bases, in that order; junction bases with no gene match: 5. The CDR3 region has the DNA TGCGCCAGCAGCTGGGGGACTAGCGGGTATCAAGAGACCCAGTACTTC. It codes for CASSWGTSGYQETQYF.

The chain links TRBV28 to TRBJ2-3; 12 bases are a match to TRBD2. The trim removed 8 bases at V and 5 bases at J, leaving 11 bases unmatched. The V gene's germline CDR1 is MDHEN and CDR2 SYDVKM. The CDR3 has 16 amino acids. CDR3 residues: CASGSSGRGFGDTQYF. In nucleotides, the CDR3 is TGTGCCAGCGGATCTAGCGGGAGGGGGTTTGGAGATACGCAGTATTTT.

V usage is TRBV10-3 and J usage is TRBJ2-1; TRBD1 matches 7 bases. Per the germline V gene, CDR1 is ENHRY and CDR2 is SYGVKD. The J segment lost 0 bases and the V segment lost 9 bases, leaving 5 bases of the junction unmatched. The CDR3 spans 14 residues. The CDR3 DNA sequence: TGTGCCATTGCCCGGGACAGCTCCTACAATGAGCAGTTCTTC. Its protein is CAIARDSSYNEQFF.

The genes are TRBV11-2 and TRBJ2-7, with 10 bases aligning to TRBD2. In germline, CDR1 is SGHAT, CDR2 FQNNGV. The CDR3 has 15 amino acids. V dropped 6 bases and J dropped 4; count of bases not matched to a gene: 9. The CDR3 here is CASSSTSGEAYEQYF. DNA of the CDR3: TGTGCCAGCAGTTCCACTAGCGGGGAAGCTTACGAGCAGTACTTC.

Only one count was recorded for this clone. The V call is TRBV9, the J call TRBJ2-2; 8 bases fit TRBD1. V lost 2 bases and J lost 7; bases outside the gene matches: 7. This CDR3 spans 15 amino acids. In germline, CDR1 is SGDLS, CDR2 YYNGEE. The CDR3 loop reads CASSVDRGRIGELFF. Here the CDR3 DNA reads TGTGCCAGCAGCGTTGACAGGGGCCGGATCGGGGAGCTGTTTTTT.

The rearrangement uses TRBV6-1 and TRBJ2-7, with 9 bases aligning to TRBD1. The germline gives CDR1 MNHNS, CDR2 SASEGT. J was trimmed by 4 bases and V by 6 bases; bases with no gene match: 7. This CDR3 has 14 amino acids. CDR3 in DNA: TGTGCCAGCAGGAGACAGGGGGTAATGTACGAGCAGTACTTC. Protein product: CASRRQGVMYEQYF.

The chain has TRBV25-1 and TRBJ2-1; D possibly corresponds to TRBD2 (6 bases). There are 13 residues in the CDR3. Trimming left V 5 bases short and J 13 bases short, with 18 bases between. The V gene's germline CDR1 is MGHDK and CDR2 SYGVNS. The CDR3 spells CASSPTSRDQQFF. CDR3 bases: TGTGCCAGCAGTCCGACTAGTAGAGATCAACAGTTCTTC.

The V and J genes are TRBV5-1 and TRBJ2-7, with D possibly TRBD2 on 7 matching bases. This CDR3 is built from 15 residues. Germline lookup yields CDR1 SGHRS and CDR2 YFSETQ. The ends were cut back, 2 bases at V and 4 bases at J, with 16 bases in the middle. The CDR3 DNA reads TGCGCCAGCAGCTTACTAGAGGGGGGGTCATACGAGCAGTACTTC. It is translated as CASSLLEGGSYEQYF.

The table lists this clone with a few counts. The chain couples TRBV10-1 to TRBJ1-1; the match to TRBD1 covers 7 bases. V lost 3 bases, J lost 1 base, and 14 bases stayed unmatched. The CDR3 totals 18 residues. Germline V gives CDR1 WNHNN, CDR2 SYGVQD (reference sequence). The CDR3, as DNA: TGCGCCAGCAGTGACCGTTCCAGGGGGGTGGTCGGGAACACTGAAGCTTTCTTT. Protein: CASSDRSRGVVGNTEAFF.

The CDR3 loop reads CASSRDRGRQEKLFF. CDR3 bases: TGTGCCAGCAGTCGGGACAGGGGGCGCCAAGAAAAACTGTTTTTT. The chain carries TRBV7-2 and TRBJ1-4, with TRBD1 identical over 12 bases. J gave up 8 bases and V 6 bases, and 7 bases lay outside the gene matches. Germline V gene sequence: CDR1 SGHTA, CDR2 FQGNSA. The CDR3 totals 15 residues. Looking up the rest from reference TRBV7-2 and TRBJ1-4 gives the full variable domain: GAGVSQSPSNKVTEKGKDVELRCDPISGHTALYWYRQSLGQGLEFLIYFQGNSAPDKSGLPSDRFSAERTGGSVSTLTIQRTQQEDSAVYLCASSRDRGRQEKLFFGSGTQLSVL.

The V call is TRBV6-5, the J call TRBJ2-6, with D perhaps TRBD2 (7 bases). With 4 bases removed from V and 2 bases from J, the gap between germline ends came to 12 bases. Germline V gene lookup returns CDR1 MNHEY and CDR2 SVGAGI. The CDR3 extends over 16 amino acids. The CDR3 protein is CASSWEGGAGANVLTF. CDR3 DNA: TGTGCCAGCAGTTGGGAGGGGGGGGCTGGGGCCAACGTCCTGACTTTC.

The genes are TRBV5-6 and TRBJ2-7, with D possibly being TRBD1 (6 bases). Germline CDR1 is SGHDT and CDR2 is YYEEEE. The V gene lost 4 bases and the J gene lost 6 bases, with 17 bases spanning the gap. The CDR3 length is 14 residues. The CDR3 nucleotides are TGTGCCAGCAGCCCCCCGTGGACAGAAAGCGAGCAGTACTTC. Protein product: CASSPPWTESEQYF. The whole variable domain, filled in from reference TRBV5-6 and TRBJ2-7, reads DAGVTQSPTHLIKTRGQQVTLRCSPKSGHDTVSWYQQALGQGPQFIFQYYEEEERQRGNFPDRFSGHQFPNYSSELNVNALLLGDSALYLCASSPPWTESEQYFGPGTRLTVT.

The chain joins TRBV5-6 to TRBJ1-5; D call uncertain. The V end was cut by 3 bases, the J end by 4 bases, with 5 bases between. The CDR3 is 12 amino acids. Germline CDR1 SGHDT, CDR2 YYEEEE. CDR3 sequence reads: CASSSLNQPQHF. The CDR3 nucleotides read TGTGCCAGCAGCTCTTTAAATCAGCCCCAGCATTTT.

The chain carries TRBV6-1 and TRBJ2-1, with 8 bases matching TRBD1. This CDR3 has 15 amino acids. The V and J ends lost 10 bases and 2 bases, in that order; junction bases with no gene match: 10. Per the germline V gene, CDR1 is MNHNS and CDR2 is SASEGT. Written as DNA, the CDR3 is TGTGCCACCCGCGGACAGGGAGGCCCCTACAATGAGCAGTTCTTC. Protein product: CATRGQGGPYNEQFF.